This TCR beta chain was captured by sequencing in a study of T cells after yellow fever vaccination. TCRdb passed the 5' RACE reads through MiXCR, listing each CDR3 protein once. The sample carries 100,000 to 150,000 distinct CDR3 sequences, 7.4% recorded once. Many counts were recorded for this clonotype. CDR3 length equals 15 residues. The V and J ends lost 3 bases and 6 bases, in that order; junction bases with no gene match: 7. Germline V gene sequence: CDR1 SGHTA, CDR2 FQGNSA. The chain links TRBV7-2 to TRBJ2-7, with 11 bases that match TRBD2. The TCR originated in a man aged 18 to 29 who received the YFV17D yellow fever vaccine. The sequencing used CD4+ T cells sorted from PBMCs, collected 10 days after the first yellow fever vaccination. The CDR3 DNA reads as TGTGCCAGCAGCTTTAGCGGGGGGGCCGGTTTCGAGCAGTACTTC. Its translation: CASSFSGGAGFEQYF.